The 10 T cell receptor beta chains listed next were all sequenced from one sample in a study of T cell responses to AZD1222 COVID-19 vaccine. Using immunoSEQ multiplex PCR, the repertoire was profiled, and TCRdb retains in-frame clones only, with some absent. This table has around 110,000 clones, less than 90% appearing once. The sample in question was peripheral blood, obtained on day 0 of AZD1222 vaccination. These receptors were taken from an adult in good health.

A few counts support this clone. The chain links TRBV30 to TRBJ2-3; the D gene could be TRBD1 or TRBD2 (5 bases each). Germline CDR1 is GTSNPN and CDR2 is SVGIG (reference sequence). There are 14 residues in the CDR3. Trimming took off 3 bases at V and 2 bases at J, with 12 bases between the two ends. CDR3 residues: CAWSRVEVTDTQYF. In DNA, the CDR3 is TGTGCCTGGAGCAGGGTGGAGGTCACAGATACGCAGTATTTT.

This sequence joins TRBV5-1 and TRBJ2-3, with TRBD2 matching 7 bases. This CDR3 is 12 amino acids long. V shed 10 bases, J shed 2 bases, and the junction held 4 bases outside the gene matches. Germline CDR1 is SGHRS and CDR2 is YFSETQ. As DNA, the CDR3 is TGCGCCTGTCGGGGGGACACAGATACGCAGTATTTT. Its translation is CACRGDTDTQYF.

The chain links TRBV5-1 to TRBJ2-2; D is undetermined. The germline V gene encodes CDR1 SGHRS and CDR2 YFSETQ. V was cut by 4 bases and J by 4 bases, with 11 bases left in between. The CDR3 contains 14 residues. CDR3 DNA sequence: TGCGCCAGCAGCATCGATAGTGGCACCGGGGAGCTGTTTTTT. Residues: CASSIDSGTGELFF.

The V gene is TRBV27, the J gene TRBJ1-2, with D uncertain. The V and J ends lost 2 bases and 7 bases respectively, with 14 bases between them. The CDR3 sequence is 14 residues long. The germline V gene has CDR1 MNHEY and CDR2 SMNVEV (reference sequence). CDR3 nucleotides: TGTGCCAGCAGTTTAGTGGGAATAGGACGTGGCTACACCTTC. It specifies CASSLVGIGRGYTF.

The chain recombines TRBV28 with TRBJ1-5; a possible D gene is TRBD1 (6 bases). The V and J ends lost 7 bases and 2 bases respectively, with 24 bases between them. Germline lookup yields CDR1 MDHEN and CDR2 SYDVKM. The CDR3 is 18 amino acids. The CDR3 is CASTDLTGGRVGNQPQHF. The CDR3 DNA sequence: TGTGCCAGCACTGATTTGACCGGGGGCCGGGTCGGCAATCAGCCCCAGCATTTT.

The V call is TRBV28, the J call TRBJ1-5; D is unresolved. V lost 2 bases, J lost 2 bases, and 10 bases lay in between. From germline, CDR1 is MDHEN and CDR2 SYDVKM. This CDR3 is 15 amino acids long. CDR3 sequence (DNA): TGTGCCAGCAGTTTAGCACTTTTGGGCAATCAGCCCCAGCATTTT. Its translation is CASSLALLGNQPQHF.

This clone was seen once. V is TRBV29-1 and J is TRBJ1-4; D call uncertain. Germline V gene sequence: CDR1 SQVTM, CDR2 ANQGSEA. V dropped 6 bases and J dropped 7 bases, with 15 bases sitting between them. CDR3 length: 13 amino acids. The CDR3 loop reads CSVVSPAGEKLFF. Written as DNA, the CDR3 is TGCAGCGTAGTATCCCCGGCGGGTGAAAAACTGTTTTTT.

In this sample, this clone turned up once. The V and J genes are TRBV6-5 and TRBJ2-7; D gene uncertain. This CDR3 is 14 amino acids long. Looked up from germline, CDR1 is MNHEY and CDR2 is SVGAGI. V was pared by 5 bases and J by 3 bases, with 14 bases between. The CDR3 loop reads CASSTGPYDYEQYF. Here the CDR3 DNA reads TGTGCCAGCAGTACTGGACCCTACGACTACGAGCAGTACTTC.

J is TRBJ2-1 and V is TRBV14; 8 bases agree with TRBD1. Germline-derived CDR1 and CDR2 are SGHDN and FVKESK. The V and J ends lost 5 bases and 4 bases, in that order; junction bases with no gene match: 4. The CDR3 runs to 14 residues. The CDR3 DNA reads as TGTGCCAGCAGCTCACAGGGGGGTTACAATGAGCAGTTCTTC. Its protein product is CASSSQGGYNEQFF.

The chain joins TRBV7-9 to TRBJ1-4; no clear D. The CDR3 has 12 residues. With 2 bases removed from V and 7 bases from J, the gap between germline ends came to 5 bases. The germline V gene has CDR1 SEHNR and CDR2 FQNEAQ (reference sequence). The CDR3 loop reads CASSLRSEKLFF. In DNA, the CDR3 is TGTGCCAGCAGCTTAAGATCTGAAAAACTGTTTTTT.